The 10 T cell receptor beta chains below all came from one sample that was sequenced in a study of cytomegalovirus exposure and HLA in healthy donors. PCR used 60 Vbeta primers and 13 Jbeta primers. TCRdb's table, derived via immunoSEQ multiplex PCR, lists solely in-frame clones and lacks some. The top ten clones hold over 0.95% of a sample with around 200,000 clones, approximately 90% of them seen once. The sample consisted of PBMCs. Source of these receptors: a woman aged 18-30 years in good health and CMV-seronegative.

The chain couples TRBV7-2 to TRBJ2-1; D unresolved. The CDR3 consists of 12 residues. Germline V gives CDR1 SGHTA, CDR2 FQGNSA. Trimming left V 5 bases short and J 8 bases short, with 10 bases between. The CDR3 region is CASSPQRDEQFF. The CDR3, as DNA: TGTGCCAGCAGCCCCCAGCGCGATGAGCAGTTCTTC.

The CDR3 DNA follows: TGCGCCAGCAGCCAAGATAGCGGGTGGGACGAGCAGTACTTC. Protein sequence: CASSQDSGWDEQYF. This chain joins TRBV4-1 and TRBJ2-7, with 7 nucleotides matching TRBD2. The CDR3 consists of 14 residues. The J segment lost 5 bases and the V segment lost 0 bases, leaving 4 bases of the junction unmatched. Germline V gene lookup returns CDR1 MGHRA and CDR2 YSYEKL.

The gene calls are TRBV10-2 and TRBJ1-1; D remains ambiguous. This CDR3 region has 12 residues. Trimming stripped 2 bases from V and 4 bases from J, with 5 bases between. Germline CDR1 WSHSY, CDR2 SAAADI. CDR3 region: CASSEEGTEAFF. The CDR3, as DNA: TGCGCCAGCAGTGAGGAGGGCACTGAAGCTTTCTTT.

The gene calls are TRBV11-2 and TRBJ2-7; D gene unclear. Germline values: CDR1 SGHAT, CDR2 FQNNGV. V was shortened by 0 bases and J by 6 bases, with 12 bases between the two germline ends. The CDR3 is made up of 14 amino acids. The CDR3 DNA reads TGTGCCAGCAGCTTAGAGTGGGCCCTCTTCGAGCAGTACTTC. This translates into CASSLEWALFEQYF.

The chain carries TRBV27 and TRBJ1-6; tentative D call: TRBD1 (6 bases). V was pared by 4 bases and J by 7 bases, with 14 bases between. The CDR3 extends over 15 amino acids. CDR1 and CDR2 (germline): MNHEY, SMNVEV (reference sequence). CDR3 nucleotides: TGTGCCAGCAGTTACCGGGACACGTACAATTCACCCCTCCACTTT. This codes for CASSYRDTYNSPLHF.

The V and J genes are TRBV2 and TRBJ2-7, with 9 bases identical to TRBD1. The trim removed 5 bases at V and 1 base at J, leaving 15 bases unmatched. This CDR3 has 18 amino acids. In germline, CDR1 is SNHLY, CDR2 FYNNEI. CDR3 protein: CASSIGFGTGSTSYEQYF. In DNA, the CDR3 is TGTGCCAGCAGTATAGGGTTTGGGACAGGGTCCACTTCCTACGAGCAGTACTTC. The full variable domain, in which reference TRBV2 and TRBJ2-7 provide the parts outside the CDR3, is EPEVTQTPSHQVTQMGQEVILRCVPISNHLYFYWYRQILGQKVEFLVSFYNNEISEKSEIFDDQFSVERPDGSNFTLKIRSTKLEDSAMYFCASSIGFGTGSTSYEQYFGPGTRLTVT.

The chain couples TRBV7-2 to TRBJ1-3, with D tentatively TRBD1 (5 bases). V gave up 4 bases and J gave up 2 bases, with 9 bases separating them. The CDR3 consists of 14 residues. Germline V CDR1 and CDR2: SGHTA, FQGNSA. CDR3: CASSSTRAGNTIYF. The CDR3 DNA sequence: TGTGCCAGCAGCTCTACCAGGGCTGGAAACACCATATATTTT.

The V gene is TRBV6-1, the J gene TRBJ1-2; maybe TRBD1 (5 bases). V was cut by 6 bases and J by 8 bases, with 22 bases left in between. The CDR3 is made up of 15 amino acids. CDR1 is MNHNS, CDR2 SASEGT, per germline. This CDR3 is CASRERGGPVKGYTF. CDR3 DNA sequence: TGTGCCAGCAGAGAACGGGGGGGACCAGTTAAGGGCTACACCTTC.

This chain links TRBV18 with TRBJ2-1; 12 nucleotides agree with TRBD2. Germline CDR1 and CDR2: KGHSH and LQKENI. Trimming at V came to 0 bases and at J to 1 base, leaving 7 bases not matched to a gene. There are 19 residues in the CDR3. CDR3: CASSPPGLAGVGSYNEQFF. CDR3 nucleotide sequence: TGTGCCAGCTCACCACCGGGACTAGCGGGTGTGGGATCCTACAATGAGCAGTTCTTC.

The J gene is TRBJ2-4, the V gene TRBV6-5; D gene uncertain. CDR3 length: 12 residues. V lost 6 bases, J lost 6 bases, and 9 bases lay in between. In germline, CDR1 is MNHEY, CDR2 SVGAGI. The CDR3 bases are TGTGCCAGCAGCACCCCCGGAAACATTCAGTACTTC. Translating gives CASSTPGNIQYF.